This TCR beta chain was sequenced during a study of cytomegalovirus exposure and HLA in healthy donors. Study findings and constraints: It was confirmed in vitro that a few of the CMV-associated chains were specific for CMV antigens.

Details on this clone: Its antigen is unidentified.

The germline V gene has CDR1 WNHNN and CDR2 SYGVQD (reference sequence). Trimming removed 1 base from V and 4 bases from J; junction bases left unmatched: 1. The CDR3 consists of 15 residues. The PCR had 60 Vbeta and 13 Jbeta primers. Repertoires were generated with immunoSEQ multiplex PCR, while TCRdb's copy carries only in-frame clones and drops some. Of 100,000 to 150,000 clones in the sample, 65% to 75% were seen once. The sequence derives from a man aged 35-49 years in good health and CMV-seropositive. Sequenced: PBMCs. This chain uses TRBV10-1 with TRBJ2-3, with TRBD2 matching 11 bases. The CDR3 DNA is TGCGCCAGCAGTGAGTTTAGCGGGGGGGCAGATACGCAGTATTTT. It translates to CASSEFSGGADTQYF.